A single sample is the source of the 18 T cell receptor beta chains below, sequenced in a study of blood T cell repertoires in COVID-19. Assay used: immunoSEQ multiplex PCR; TCRdb lists only in-frame clones, some missing. The data show some 120,000 clones, approximately 80% seen once. Sequencing was performed on peripheral blood. The receptors originated from a man in his 70s with acute or convalescent COVID-19.

V is TRBV11-1 and J is TRBJ1-2; a possible D gene is TRBD1 (5 bases). Germline V gene sequence: CDR1 SGHAT, CDR2 FQDESV (reference sequence). The CDR3 contains 16 residues. Trimming took off 2 bases at V and 4 bases at J, with 17 bases between the two ends. As DNA, the CDR3 is TGTGCCAGCAGCTTAAACCAGGGTTCCGGTGCCTATGGCTACACCTTC. It encodes CASSLNQGSGAYGYTF.

The chain's CDR3 is CASSQDWGGTQYF. DNA for the CDR3: TGTGCCAGCAGCCAAGATTGGGGGGGAACCCAGTACTTC. The chain employs TRBV14 and TRBJ2-5, with 7 bases that match TRBD2. V dropped 0 bases and J dropped 8; count of bases not matched to a gene: 3. This CDR3 contains 13 residues. Germline V CDR1 and CDR2: SGHDN, FVKESK.

This chain uses TRBV7-9 with TRBJ2-3, with 10 bases identical to TRBD2. CDR1 SEHNR and CDR2 FQNEAQ come from the germline V gene (reference sequence). With 5 bases clipped from V and 1 base from J, the junction kept 3 bases outside the gene matches. The CDR3 contains 15 residues. The CDR3 loop is CASSPGTSGTDTQYF. The CDR3 DNA follows: TGTGCCAGCAGCCCCGGGACTAGCGGCACAGATACGCAGTATTTT.

This rearrangement joins TRBV27 to TRBJ2-2, with D perhaps TRBD2 (5 bases). The CDR3 sequence is 14 residues long. Germline V gene lookup returns CDR1 MNHEY and CDR2 SMNVEV (reference sequence). V was trimmed by 2 bases and J by 4 bases, leaving 8 bases between them. DNA for the CDR3: TGTGCCAGCAGTTTAGGGGAGAGCACCGGGGAGCTGTTTTTT. The encoded protein is CASSLGESTGELFF.

The chain carries TRBV19 and TRBJ1-5, with TRBD1 as a possible D gene (5 bases). V was trimmed by 8 bases and J by 7 bases, leaving 15 bases between them. Germline assignment: CDR1 LNHDA and CDR2 SQIVND (reference sequence). CDR3 length: 13 residues. The CDR3 loop reads CASRVGPYQPQHF. The CDR3 nucleotides are TGTGCCAGTCGCGTGGGGCCCTACCAGCCCCAGCATTTT.

V usage is TRBV18 and J usage is TRBJ2-2, with a possible D match to TRBD1 (7 bases). CDR1 is KGHSH, CDR2 LQKENI, per germline. The ends were cut back, 1 base at V and 4 bases at J, with 19 bases in the middle. The CDR3 has 18 amino acids. The CDR3 nucleotides are TGTGCCAGCTCACCACAGGTCTCTTCTCAGGGGGGCACCGGGGAGCTGTTTTTT. It specifies CASSPQVSSQGGTGELFF.

V gene TRBV19 combines with J gene TRBJ1-2; 8 bases fit TRBD1. The CDR3 covers 14 residues. The trim removed 7 bases at V and 6 bases at J, leaving 10 bases unmatched. CDR1 is LNHDA and CDR2 is SQIVND in the germline V gene (reference sequence). The CDR3, as DNA: TGTGCCAGTACAGAGCTGGACAGGGTCGATGGCTACACCTTC. Translating it yields CASTELDRVDGYTF.

This chain joins TRBV3-1 (or the pseudogene TRBV3-2) and TRBJ1-4; no clear D. Germline assignment: CDR1 LGHDT and CDR2 YNNKEL (reference sequence). Deletions cut 4 bases from V and 3 bases from J, with 15 bases between. CDR3 length: 16 residues. For the CDR3, the DNA is TGTGCCAGCAGCCCCTTAAGGGCGGGTCCTAATGAAAAACTGTTTTTT. Protein sequence: CASSPLRAGPNEKLFF.

The V gene is TRBV12-2, the J gene TRBJ2-3; the D call TRBD2 from the table was never checked on the DNA. TRBV12-2 is a recognized pseudogene. The CDR3 runs 16 residues. In nucleotides, the CDR3 is TGTGCAAGTCGCCCTCAGCGGACCTCTAGCACAGATACGCAGTATTTT. This translates into CASRPQRTSSTDTQYF.

V gene TRBV19 combines with J gene TRBJ2-7; 10 bases fit TRBD2. Trimming took 1 base from V and 0 from J; bases not matched to a gene: 9. Germline CDR1 LNHDA, CDR2 SQIVND (reference sequence). The CDR3 runs 18 residues. CDR3 sequence: CASSIAASGGRSSYEQYF. In nucleotides, the CDR3 is TGTGCCAGTAGTATAGCGGCTAGCGGGGGCCGAAGCTCCTACGAGCAGTACTTC.

This clone was found once. This sequence joins TRBV7-2 and TRBJ1-1, with 11 positions matching TRBD1. CDR3 length equals 19 residues. The germline V gene has CDR1 SGHTA and CDR2 FQGNSA. Trimming took 6 bases from V and 4 from J; bases not matched to a gene: 19. Here the CDR3 DNA reads TGTGCCAGCAGGTCCTCGGGGCTACCATGGACAGGGGGCCGCACTGAAGCTTTCTTT. It encodes CASRSSGLPWTGGRTEAFF. Full variable domain (remainder filled in from reference TRBV7-2 and TRBJ1-1): GAGVSQSPSNKVTEKGKDVELRCDPISGHTALYWYRQSLGQGLEFLIYFQGNSAPDKSGLPSDRFSAERTGGSVSTLTIQRTQQEDSAVYLCASRSSGLPWTGGRTEAFFGQGTRLTVV.

This clone was observed a handful of times. The V call is TRBV18, the J call TRBJ2-2; D is uncertain. This CDR3 has 12 amino acids. V was pared by 5 bases and J by 5 bases, with 6 bases between. CDR1 is KGHSH, CDR2 LQKENI, per germline. Here the CDR3 reads CASSERTGELFF. The CDR3 bases are TGTGCCAGCTCAGAACGGACCGGGGAGCTGTTTTTT.

The chain uses TRBV28 and TRBJ1-2; 11 positions match TRBD1. This CDR3 contains 16 residues. Trimming took 4 bases from V and 4 from J; bases not matched to a gene: 8. Germline lookup yields CDR1 MDHEN and CDR2 SYDVKM. CDR3 sequence reads: CASSSSGQGAVYGYTF. As DNA, the CDR3 is TGTGCCAGCAGTTCATCAGGACAGGGGGCGGTCTATGGCTACACCTTC.

The V call is TRBV6-2 or TRBV6-3, the J call TRBJ2-7; TRBD1 might be the D (5 bases). Trimming left V 6 bases short and J 7 bases short, with 13 bases between. This CDR3 comprises 12 residues. The V gene's germline CDR1 is MNHEY and CDR2 SVGEGT. The CDR3, as DNA: TGTGCCAGCAGCCGCAGGGATGGAGAGCAGTACTTC. This sequence encodes CASSRRDGEQYF.

The table lists this clone with many counts. This chain joins TRBV5-6 and TRBJ1-2; D perhaps matches TRBD1 (6 bases). The CDR3 runs 12 residues. The V end lost 5 bases, the J end lost 12 bases, and 17 bases lay between the germline ends. Germline loops: CDR1 SGHDT, CDR2 YYEEEE. CDR3 coding DNA: TGTGCCAGCAGTCTGTCGAGACAGGTCGACACCTTC. It translates to CASSLSRQVDTF.

The count of this clone is one. Other DNA sequences in the sample encode the same CDR3. V is TRBV12-3 or TRBV12-4 and J is TRBJ1-3, with D perhaps matching TRBD1 (5 bases). The CDR3 contains 13 residues. V dropped 5 bases and J dropped 0 bases, with 5 bases sitting between them. In nucleotides, the CDR3 is TGTGCCAGCAGTAGGGGCTCTGGAAACACCATATATTTT. It specifies CASSRGSGNTIYF.

The chain recombines TRBV5-1 with TRBJ2-5, with D maybe TRBD2 (6 bases). The CDR3 consists of 13 residues. The V gene's germline CDR1 is SGHRS and CDR2 YFSETQ. Trimming removed 4 bases from V and 2 bases from J, with 9 bases in between. This CDR3 reads CASSRGGQETQYF. For the CDR3, the DNA is TGCGCCAGCAGCCGGGGAGGACAAGAGACCCAGTACTTC.

The chain joins TRBV6-6 to TRBJ1-1, with D possibly matching TRBD1 (5 bases). Between the trimmed V and J ends, which lost 2 bases and 3 bases, there was a span of 13 bases. Germline V lookup: CDR1 MNHNY, CDR2 SVGAGI (reference sequence). The CDR3 length is 15 residues. The CDR3, as DNA: TGTGCCAGCAGTTACAGGGGTTCCCCTTACACTGAAGCTTTCTTT. It codes for CASSYRGSPYTEAFF.